Below, 13 T cell receptor beta chains from the same sample are listed, as sequenced in a study of T cell repertoires in ileal Crohn's disease. Method: immunoSEQ multiplex PCR; TCRdb's copy keeps in-frame clones and lacks some. The repertoire holds about 62,000 clones, with around 90% as singletons. The time point here: neoterminal ileum biopsy at postoperative endoscopy, about 6 months after surgery. What was sequenced was ileal tissue. The source is an adult with Crohn's disease.

This chain links TRBV19 with TRBJ2-7; 7 bases are shared with TRBD1. The trim removed 3 bases at V and 8 bases at J, leaving 25 bases unmatched. Germline CDR1 is LNHDA and CDR2 is SQIVND (reference sequence). This CDR3 is built from 19 residues. The chain's CDR3 is CASSISPPESRTGRVKQYF. The CDR3 region has the DNA TGTGCCAGTAGTATTTCCCCACCAGAATCTCGGACAGGTAGAGTCAAGCAGTACTTC.

This chain joins TRBV7-3 and TRBJ2-1, with 11 positions matching TRBD2. J gave up 7 bases and V 4 bases, and 15 bases lay outside the gene matches. Germline assignment: CDR1 SGHTA and CDR2 FQGTGA. The CDR3 is 18 residues long. The CDR3 DNA reads TGTGCCAGCAGCTATAACATGGCCGGGACTAGCGGAGCTAATGAGCAGTTCTTC. Translating gives CASSYNMAGTSGANEQFF.

The chain is built from TRBV2 and TRBJ1-5; D remains unclear. The ends were cut back, 1 base at V and 4 bases at J, with 8 bases in the middle. Germline V gives CDR1 SNHLY, CDR2 FYNNEI. This CDR3 has 14 residues. The CDR3 sequence: CASSEGTGNQPQHF. The CDR3 DNA sequence: TGTGCCAGCAGTGAAGGGACGGGAAATCAGCCCCAGCATTTT. Combining the CDR3 with reference TRBV2 and TRBJ1-5 gives the whole variable domain EPEVTQTPSHQVTQMGQEVILRCVPISNHLYFYWYRQILGQKVEFLVSFYNNEISEKSEIFDDQFSVERPDGSNFTLKIRSTKLEDSAMYFCASSEGTGNQPQHFGDGTRLSIL.

The genes are TRBV4-3 and TRBJ2-7; the D is unclear. V gave up 1 base and J gave up 3 bases, with 19 bases separating them. CDR1 is LGHNA, CDR2 YSLEER, per germline. The CDR3 totals 17 residues. CDR3 DNA: TGCGCCAGCAGCCAAGTTTTAATTGGCGACACCGACTACGAGCAGTACTTC. As protein: CASSQVLIGDTDYEQYF.

The chain couples TRBV11-3 to TRBJ1-1; TRBD1 matches at 10 bases. CDR1 and CDR2 (germline): SGHNT, YENEEA. CDR3 size: 15 residues. Unmatched junction bases numbered 10, after V lost 5 bases and J lost 7 bases. The chain's CDR3 is CASSPGTGVDIEAFF. In nucleotides, the CDR3 is TGTGCCAGCAGCCCCGGGACAGGGGTAGACATTGAAGCTTTCTTT.

The genes are TRBV6-1 and TRBJ2-7, with a tentative D call TRBD1 (6 bases). CDR1 MNHNS and CDR2 SASEGT come from the germline V gene. The CDR3 totals 13 residues. The V and J ends lost 7 bases and 4 bases respectively, with 14 bases between them. This chain's CDR3 is CASKVQGTYEQYV. The CDR3 DNA is TGTGCCAGCAAGGTACAGGGTACGTACGAGCAGTACGTC.

The CDR3, as DNA: TGTGCCACCAGCAGACAGGCCATCGGCTACACCTTC. As protein: CATSRQAIGYTF. The chain combines TRBV15 with TRBJ1-2; D gene unclear. The V gene's germline CDR1 is LNHNV and CDR2 YYDKDF (reference sequence). The CDR3 extends over 12 amino acids. Trimming removed 2 bases from V and 8 bases from J, with 9 bases in between.

The gene calls are TRBV27 and TRBJ2-5, with 9 nucleotides matching TRBD1. This CDR3 region has 14 residues. The germline V gene has CDR1 MNHEY and CDR2 SMNVEV (reference sequence). V lost 7 bases, J lost 6 bases, and 9 bases stayed unmatched. This chain's CDR3 is CASTFTGGWQTQYF. The CDR3 DNA follows: TGTGCCAGCACTTTCACAGGGGGCTGGCAGACCCAGTACTTC.

The chain carries TRBV7-2 and TRBJ1-2, with a tentative D call TRBD1 (6 bases). V lost 5 bases and J 4 bases, leaving 11 bases between the germline ends. This CDR3 is built from 13 residues. Per the germline V gene, CDR1 is SGHTA and CDR2 is FQGNSA. The CDR3 loop reads CASSLGTIYGYTF. The DNA of the CDR3 is TGTGCCAGCAGCCTAGGGACAATCTATGGCTACACCTTC.

J is TRBJ2-3 and V is TRBV27, with 7 positions matching TRBD1. Looked up from germline, CDR1 is MNHEY and CDR2 is SMNVEV (reference sequence). V was clipped by 2 bases and J by 1 base; unmatched bases: 6. The CDR3 loop spans 16 amino acids. The CDR3 reads CASSLRVGGRTDTQYF. CDR3 bases: TGTGCCAGCAGTTTACGTGTAGGGGGCCGCACAGATACGCAGTATTTT.

V and J are TRBV4-3 and TRBJ2-3; D remains unclear. The germline V gene has CDR1 LGHNA and CDR2 YSLEER. This CDR3 has 15 residues. Trimming took 0 bases from V and 1 from J, leaving 8 bases between them. The CDR3 region has the DNA TGCGCCAGCAGCCAAGACGGGTCCGGCACAGATACGCAGTATTTT. It is translated as CASSQDGSGTDTQYF.

The gene calls are TRBV30 and TRBJ1-5; tentatively, D is TRBD1 (5 bases). The CDR3 loop spans 13 amino acids. Looked up from germline, CDR1 is GTSNPN and CDR2 is SVGIG (reference sequence). V was pared by 2 bases and J by 9 bases, with 14 bases between. The chain's CDR3 is CAWSWGSGGPQHF. CDR3 DNA: TGTGCCTGGAGTTGGGGCTCGGGGGGGCCCCAGCATTTT.

This sequence joins TRBV9 and TRBJ2-5; 10 bases are shared with TRBD2. The CDR3 length is 15 residues. Germline loops: CDR1 SGDLS, CDR2 YYNGEE. V gave up 6 bases and J gave up 4 bases; unmatched junction bases: 9. The CDR3 is CASTQREGLLETQYF. CDR3 DNA: TGTGCCAGCACCCAGCGGGAGGGCCTCTTAGAGACCCAGTACTTC.